This T cell receptor (beta chain) was sequenced for a study of blood T cell repertoires in COVID-19. All enrollees were about 18 to 89 years old and from 20 to 25 US areas. Each participant's cohort was designated according to participant-reported clinical history. The data were produced by immunoSEQ multiplex PCR, yet TCRdb's version contains in-frame clones alone and is incomplete. Here the sample spans 400,000 to 500,000 clones, approximately 90% being singletons. The CDR3 runs to 18 residues. CDR1 and CDR2 (germline): LNHDA, SQIVND (reference sequence). V lost 9 bases to trimming and J lost 4 bases; unmatched junction nucleotides: 24.

The sequenced material came from PBMCs or T cells enriched from blood (not recorded which). The sequence derives from a woman under 30 who had been exposed to COVID-19. The rearrangement joins TRBV19 to TRBJ2-7; 7 bases match TRBD2. The CDR3 DNA follows: TGTGCCAGACAGTACCCGAGGGAGGCGGGAGACCCCTTATACGAGCAGTACTTC. As protein: CARQYPREAGDPLYEQYF.